Each of the 15 T cell receptor beta chains below was sequenced from the same sample in a study of T cells after yellow fever vaccination (dated by TCRdb to the late 2010s). The library was built by means of 5' RACE. Sequencing used an Illumina NovaSeq 6000. TCRdb trimmed public reads at Q25 via fastp, called clones via MiXCR and kept in-frame beta chains. Each CDR3 protein appears once, grouped with its most common genes and DNA. This sample holds under 250,000 distinct CDR3 sequences; under 3.5% were observed only once. Of the sample, around 3.3% is held by the ten largest clones. The treatment or condition label here, explained by the study, means: live attenuated yellow fever vaccine strain. The material was CD4+ T cells sorted from PBMCs, obtained 10 days after the yellow fever booster vaccination. Receptors originate from a young man who received the YFV17D yellow fever vaccine.

The V and J genes are TRBV7-9 and TRBJ1-1, with 9 bases matching TRBD1. The CDR3 contains 16 residues. Germline V gene sequence: CDR1 SEHNR, CDR2 FQNEAQ (reference sequence). V shed 2 bases, J shed 4 bases, and the junction held 8 bases outside the gene matches. CDR3 amino acids: CASSLRQVTGGTEAFF. The CDR3 DNA reads as TGTGCCAGCAGCTTAAGGCAGGTGACAGGGGGCACTGAAGCTTTCTTT.

This clonotype was detected only a few times. This chain links TRBV10-3 with TRBJ2-4, with 7 bases lining up with TRBD2. V lost 8 bases, J lost 3 bases, and 10 bases stayed unmatched. The CDR3 spans 15 residues. The germline V gene encodes CDR1 ENHRY and CDR2 SYGVKD. CDR3 region: CAIGPRAGNKNIQYF. Here the CDR3 DNA reads TGTGCCATCGGACCCAGAGCGGGGAACAAAAACATTCAGTACTTC.

This clonotype was picked up many times. The chain uses TRBV5-1 and TRBJ2-6; D ambiguous. The CDR3 loop spans 15 amino acids. Trimming removed 0 bases from V and 1 base from J, with 5 bases in between. CDR1 and CDR2 from the germline V gene are SGHRS and YFSETQ. CDR3 residues: CASSLAESGANVLTF. DNA of the CDR3: TGCGCCAGCAGCTTGGCTGAGTCTGGGGCCAACGTCCTGACTTTC.

The chain uses TRBV4-3 and TRBJ2-7; TRBD2 matches 9 bases. CDR3 length: 16 amino acids. V was pared by 0 bases and J by 3 bases, with 6 bases of the junction left unmatched. Germline loops: CDR1 LGHNA, CDR2 YSLEER. Written as DNA, the CDR3 is TGCGCCAGCAGCCAAGACTGGGGACTAGCCCGCTACGAGCAGTACTTC. Residues: CASSQDWGLARYEQYF.

This clonotype was picked up many times. The genes are TRBV7-8 and TRBJ2-3; TRBD2 agrees at 9 bases. The CDR3 covers 15 residues. J gave up 2 bases and V 4 bases, and 4 bases lay outside the gene matches. Germline-derived CDR1 and CDR2 are SGHVS and FQNEAQ. The chain's CDR3 is CASSWIAGATDTQYF. CDR3 bases: TGTGCCAGCAGCTGGATAGCGGGGGCCACAGATACGCAGTATTTT.

The chain combines TRBV5-1 with TRBJ2-7; 8 bases map to TRBD1. The CDR3 loop spans 14 amino acids. The V and J ends lost 4 bases and 4 bases, in that order; junction bases with no gene match: 7. CDR1 is SGHRS and CDR2 is YFSETQ in the germline V gene. The CDR3 coding sequence is TGCGCCAGCAGCCAGGGAACAGGGGGATACGAGCAGTACTTC. It specifies CASSQGTGGYEQYF.

In its sample, this clonotype was seen a few times. The V call is TRBV2, the J call TRBJ1-5; D remains unclear. V was trimmed by 7 bases and J by 0 bases, leaving 10 bases between them. Germline CDR1 SNHLY, CDR2 FYNNEI. The CDR3 consists of 14 residues. The CDR3 bases are TGTGCCAGCAATTTGGCGGGTAGCAATCAGCCCCAGCATTTT. It encodes CASNLAGSNQPQHF.

This clonotype was counted between two and nine times. The rearrangement links TRBV6-2 or TRBV6-3 to TRBJ2-1, with 9 bases matching TRBD2. CDR1 is MNHEY, CDR2 SVGEGT, per germline. The CDR3 extends over 18 amino acids. The V segment lost 0 bases and the J segment 8 bases; nucleotides outside the gene matches: 14. DNA of the CDR3: TGTGCCAGCAGTTACTCGACCCGACGCGGGAGGGGCTTGGATGAGCAGTTCTTC. Amino acids: CASSYSTRRGRGLDEQFF.

This clonotype was observed at least ten times. The chain couples TRBV7-3 to TRBJ2-7, with TRBD1 identical over 7 bases. The CDR3 covers 14 residues. The germline V gene encodes CDR1 SGHTA and CDR2 FQGTGA. V shed 3 bases, J shed 3 bases, and the junction held 5 bases outside the gene matches. CDR3 sequence: CASSLNSGGYEQYF. The CDR3 region has the DNA TGTGCCAGCAGCTTGAACTCAGGGGGCTACGAGCAGTACTTC.

At least ten counts were recorded for this clonotype. The rearrangement links TRBV12-3 or TRBV12-4 to TRBJ2-3; 8 bases map to TRBD1. This CDR3 region has 14 residues. With V trimmed by 5 bases and J by 4 bases, 5 bases remained unmatched. The DNA for the CDR3 is TGTGCCAGCAGTCCAGGACAGGGTCCAGATACGCAGTATTTT. It encodes CASSPGQGPDTQYF.

This chain uses TRBV12-3 or TRBV12-4 with TRBJ2-2; 10 bases fit TRBD1. CDR3 size: 14 residues. The ends lost 7 bases at V and 5 bases at J; junction bases unmatched: 4. CDR3 protein: CASTLDRGTGELFF. As DNA, the CDR3 is TGTGCCAGCACCTTGGACAGGGGGACCGGGGAGCTGTTTTTT.

The chain employs TRBV20-1 and TRBJ2-5, with TRBD2 identical over 11 bases. J gave up 0 bases and V 6 bases, and 12 bases lay outside the gene matches. CDR1 is DFQATT, CDR2 SNEGSKA, per germline (reference sequence). This CDR3 has 17 amino acids. The CDR3 DNA sequence: TGCAGTGCACGGACTAGCGGGCCTAATCAGTACCAAGAGACCCAGTACTTC. Translation: CSARTSGPNQYQETQYF.

This clonotype was recorded at least ten times. This sequence joins TRBV20-1 and TRBJ2-6, with TRBD1 matching 12 bases. Germline V gene lookup returns CDR1 DFQATT and CDR2 SNEGSKA (reference sequence). J gave up 1 base and V 0 bases, and 10 bases lay outside the gene matches. The CDR3 covers 20 residues. The CDR3 sequence is CSARDLWRDRGRSGANVLTF. The CDR3 DNA follows: TGCAGTGCTAGAGATCTCTGGCGGGACAGGGGGCGGTCTGGGGCCAACGTCCTGACTTTC.

Only a few counts were recorded for this clonotype. The chain combines TRBV18 with TRBJ2-3, with D hard to call. Trimming stripped 6 bases from V and 0 bases from J, with 13 bases between. Germline-derived CDR1 and CDR2 are KGHSH and LQKENI. CDR3 size: 15 residues. The CDR3 nucleotides read TGTGCCAGCTCCTATCAGACAACTAGCACAGATACGCAGTATTTT. Its protein product is CASSYQTTSTDTQYF. The variable domain in full, completed from reference TRBV18 and TRBJ2-3, reads NAGVMQNPRHLVRRRGQEARLRCSPMKGHSHVYWYRQLPEEGLKFMVYLQKENIIDESGMPKERFSAEFPKEGPSILRIQQVVRGDSAAYFCASSYQTTSTDTQYFGPGTRLTVL.

This clonotype was observed many times. The J gene is TRBJ2-5, the V gene TRBV5-6; TRBD2 is a possible D gene (7 bases). Trimming removed 3 bases from V and 4 bases from J, with 16 bases in between. This CDR3 is built from 15 residues. The germline gives CDR1 SGHDT, CDR2 YYEEEE. The CDR3, as DNA: TGTGCCAGCAGCTGGGGGGCGGGGGAGGCAGAGACCCAGTACTTC. Residues: CASSWGAGEAETQYF.